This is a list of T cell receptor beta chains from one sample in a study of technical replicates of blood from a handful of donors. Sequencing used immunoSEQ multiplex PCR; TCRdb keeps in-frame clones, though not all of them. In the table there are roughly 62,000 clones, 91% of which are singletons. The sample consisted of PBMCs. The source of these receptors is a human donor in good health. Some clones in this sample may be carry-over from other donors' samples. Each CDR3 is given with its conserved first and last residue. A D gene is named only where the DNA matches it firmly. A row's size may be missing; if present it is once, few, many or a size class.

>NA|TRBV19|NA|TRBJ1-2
TGTGCCAGTAGTATGGAAGGGGGGGTCGACTATGGCTACACCTTC
CASSMEGGVDYGYTF
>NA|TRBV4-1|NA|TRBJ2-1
TGCGCCAGCAGTCTATCCCCGGGACTGCCATACAATGAGCAGTTCTTC
CASSLSPGLPYNEQFF
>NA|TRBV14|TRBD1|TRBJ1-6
TGTGCCAGCAGACACGGGACAGTTAATTCACCCCTCCACTTT
CASRHGTVNSPLHF
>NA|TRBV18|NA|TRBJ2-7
TGTGCCAGCTCACCCCTCATTACAAGTCTCGAGCAGTACTTC
CASSPLITSLEQYF
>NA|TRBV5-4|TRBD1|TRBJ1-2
TGTGCCAGGGACAGGGGATATGGTGGCTACACCTTC
CARDRGYGGYTF
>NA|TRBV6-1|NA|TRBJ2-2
TGTGCCAGCAGAACAGATCCAAACACCGGGGAGCTGTTTTTT
CASRTDPNTGELFF
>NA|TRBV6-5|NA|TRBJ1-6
TGTGCCAGCAGTTACGCGGACAGTGCATCACCCCTCCACTTT
CASSYADSASPLHF
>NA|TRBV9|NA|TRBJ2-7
TGTGCCAGCAGCCCATCCTACGCGCTAGGCGAGCAGTACTTC
CASSPSYALGEQYF
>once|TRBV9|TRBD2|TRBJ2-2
TGTGCCAGCAGCGTAACCGGGGGGGCGGGTACCGGGGAGCTGTTTTTT
CASSVTGGAGTGELFF
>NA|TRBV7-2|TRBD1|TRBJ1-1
TGTGCCAGCAGCTTAGTGGGACAGGGAGGGGAAGCTTTCTTT
CASSLVGQGGEAFF
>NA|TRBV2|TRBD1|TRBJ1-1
TGTGCCAGCAGGGGGACAGGTAACACTGAAGCTTTCTTT
CASRGTGNTEAFF
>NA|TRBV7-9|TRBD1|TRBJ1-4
TGTGCCAGCAGCTTAGCAGGGACAGGGGTTAATGAAAAACTGTTTTTT
CASSLAGTGVNEKLFF
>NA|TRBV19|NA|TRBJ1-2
TGTGCCAGTACCAATCCGACAGGAGACTATGGCTACACCTTC
CASTNPTGDYGYTF
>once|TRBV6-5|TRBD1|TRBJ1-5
TGTGCCAGCAGCCGCAGGGGGCCGAATCAGCCCCAGCATTTT
CASSRRGPNQPQHF
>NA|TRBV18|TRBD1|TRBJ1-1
TGTGCCAGCTCACCACTCCGGGACAGCGGAGCTTTCTTT
CASSPLRDSGAFF
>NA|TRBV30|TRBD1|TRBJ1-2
TGTGCCTGGACACCAGGGGGGAGAGGCTACACCTTC
CAWTPGGRGYTF
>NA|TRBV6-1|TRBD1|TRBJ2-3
TGTGCCAGCACCCAGGACAGGACAGATACGCAGTATTTT
CASTQDRTDTQYF
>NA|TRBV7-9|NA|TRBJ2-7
TGTGCCGTCCGGCGGACAAGCTCCTACGAGCAGTACTTC
CAVRRTSSYEQYF
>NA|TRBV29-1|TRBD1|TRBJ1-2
TGCAGCGTTGTTCGGCAGGGGGAATACTATGGCTACACCTTC
CSVVRQGEYYGYTF
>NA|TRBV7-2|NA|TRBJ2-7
TGTGCCAGCAGCTTAGCGTCAGGGGGGACCCCCTGGAACGAGCAGTACTTC
CASSLASGGTPWNEQYF
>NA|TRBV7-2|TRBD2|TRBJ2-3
TGTGCCAGCAGCTTGTTAGCGGGAGGTGGTCTGGGAGATACGCAGTATTTT
CASSLLAGGGLGDTQYF
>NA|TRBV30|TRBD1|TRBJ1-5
TGTGCCTGGAGTGAGATCCGACCCGCCGGGACAGGGCTGGCTCAGCCCCAGCATTTT
CAWSEIRPAGTGLAQPQHF
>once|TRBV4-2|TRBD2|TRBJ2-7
TGTGCCAGCAGCCAAGATAGGACTAGGAAGAACGAGCAGTACTTC
CASSQDRTRKNEQYF
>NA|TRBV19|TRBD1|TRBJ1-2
TGTGCCAGTAGTCTGACAGGGGATGGATTTGGCTACACCTTC
CASSLTGDGFGYTF
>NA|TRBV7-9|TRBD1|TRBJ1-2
TGTGCCAGCAGCTTAGTAGACAGGGGGCCGGTTGGCTACACCTTC
CASSLVDRGPVGYTF
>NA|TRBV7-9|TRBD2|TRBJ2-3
TGTGCCAGCAGCTTTAGCGGGTTCACAGATACGCAGTATTTT
CASSFSGFTDTQYF
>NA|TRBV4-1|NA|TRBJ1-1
TGCGCCAGCAGCCACCCCGGGTACCTCGAAGAAGCTTTCTTT
CASSHPGYLEEAFF
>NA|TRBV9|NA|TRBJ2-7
TGTGCCAGCAGCGCGCAAGGGGTTACAATTCACGAGCAGTACTTC
CASSAQGVTIHEQYF
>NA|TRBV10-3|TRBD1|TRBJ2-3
TGTGCCATCAAAGCACAGGGGCCCACAGATACGCAGTATTTT
CAIKAQGPTDTQYF
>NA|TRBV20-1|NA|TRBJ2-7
TGCAGTGCTAGGGGCCCCTACGAGCAGTACTTC
CSARGPYEQYF
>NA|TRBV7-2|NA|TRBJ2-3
TGTGCCAGCAACCCAGGGACTGCTGGAGATACGCAGTATTTT
CASNPGTAGDTQYF
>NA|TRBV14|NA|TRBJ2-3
TGTGCCAGGATGAGGTGGCGTACGCAGTATTTT
CARMRWRTQYF
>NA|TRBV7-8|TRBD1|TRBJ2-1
TGTGCCAGCAGCTTAGTCCCACCGGGACAGAGCTCCTACAATGAGCAGTTCTTC
CASSLVPPGQSSYNEQFF
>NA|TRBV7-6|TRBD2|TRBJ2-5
TGTGCCAGCAGCCGCGGACTAGCGGGAGTGGTCCAAGAGACCCAGTACTTC
CASSRGLAGVVQETQYF
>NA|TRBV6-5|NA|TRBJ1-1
TGTGCCAGCAGCTCCGGAACCAGGGTTCCTCGAGCTTTCTTT
CASSSGTRVPRAFF
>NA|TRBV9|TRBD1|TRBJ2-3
TGTGCCAGCAGCGTAGACAGGGGAGATACGCAGTATTTT
CASSVDRGDTQYF
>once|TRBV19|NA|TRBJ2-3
TGTGCCAGTAGCCGTGAGGCCAGGGCATTTAGCACAGATACGCAGTATTTT
CASSREARAFSTDTQYF
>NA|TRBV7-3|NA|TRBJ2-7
TGTGCCAGCAGCTTAACGACCGGGACAGCGGGCGACGAGCAGTACTTC
CASSLTTGTAGDEQYF
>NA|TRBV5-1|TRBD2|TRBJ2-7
TGCGCCAGCAGCTTGTCCGGGGGAGGGAGCGAGCAGTACTTC
CASSLSGGGSEQYF
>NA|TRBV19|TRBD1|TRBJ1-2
TGTGCCAGTAGCGACAGGGTCTATGGCTACACCTTC
CASSDRVYGYTF
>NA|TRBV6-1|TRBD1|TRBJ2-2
TGTGCCAGCAGTGAAAGGGGGCTACGAACCGGGGAGCTGTTTTTT
CASSERGLRTGELFF
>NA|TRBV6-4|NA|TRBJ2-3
TGTGCCAGCAGTATGGGAGGCTCCGGCACAGATACGCAGTATTTT
CASSMGGSGTDTQYF
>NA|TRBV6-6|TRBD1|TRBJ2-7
TGTGCCAGCATGGTTGGGACAGGGACCTACGAGCAGTACTTC
CASMVGTGTYEQYF
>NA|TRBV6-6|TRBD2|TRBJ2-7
TGTGCCAGCAGTTACTCGGCCAGCGGGAGTTACGAGCAGTACTTC
CASSYSASGSYEQYF
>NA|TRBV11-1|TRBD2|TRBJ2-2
TGTGCCAGCAGCTTAGGGGCTAGCGGGAGTCGCACCGGGGAGCTGTTTTTT
CASSLGASGSRTGELFF
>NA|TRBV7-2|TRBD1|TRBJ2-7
TGTGCCAGCAGCTTAGAAAGCTGGGGACAGTCCTATTTC
CASSLESWGQSYF
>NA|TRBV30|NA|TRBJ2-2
TGTGCCTGGGTACAGGGCACCGGGGAGCTGTTTTTT
CAWVQGTGELFF
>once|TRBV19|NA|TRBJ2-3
TGTGCCAGTAGTCAGACGAGGGGGGGGAGAGATACGCAGTATTTT
CASSQTRGGRDTQYF
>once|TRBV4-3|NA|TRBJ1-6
TGCGCCAGCAGCCGAGTGGGGGGGGATTCACCCCTCCACTTT
CASSRVGGDSPLHF
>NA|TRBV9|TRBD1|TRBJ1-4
TGTGCCAGCAGTGCGGCCGGGACAGGGAATGAAAAACTGTTTTTT
CASSAAGTGNEKLFF
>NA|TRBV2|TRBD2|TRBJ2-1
TGTGCCAGCAGTGGCCAGCGGGGGCGGGGTGAGCAGTTCTTC
CASSGQRGRGEQFF
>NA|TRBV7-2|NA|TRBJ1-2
TGTGCCAGCAGCGAACGGACAGAAGGGTGGGGCTACACCTTC
CASSERTEGWGYTF
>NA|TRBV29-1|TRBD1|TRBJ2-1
TGCAGCGCCGGACAGGGCTTCAATGAGCAGTTCTTC
CSAGQGFNEQFF
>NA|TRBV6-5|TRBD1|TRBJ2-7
TGTGCCAGCAGCAGGACAGGGGGGACCTACGAGCAGTACTTC
CASSRTGGTYEQYF